The clone carrying this T cell receptor beta chain has only a few counts. These data originate in a study of tumor-infiltrating lymphocytes in oesophageal squamous cell carcinoma. CDR1 DFQATT and CDR2 SNEGSKA come from the germline V gene (reference sequence). V was trimmed by 6 bases and J by 0 bases, leaving 10 bases between them. This CDR3 comprises 13 residues. TCRdb analysed the PCR reads with MiXCR anew, one entry per CDR3 protein. The sample comprises 15,000 to 20,000 distinct CDR3 sequences, roughly 43% of which are singletons, and roughly 13% rests with the top ten. The TCR sequence derives from a male donor with esophageal squamous cell carcinoma. The chain joins TRBV20-1 to TRBJ2-3; D may be TRBD1 (5 bases). The source material was normal esophageal tissue next to the tumor. CDR3 nucleotides: TGCAGTGCGGGGCACGGAAGCACAGATACGCAGTATTTT. This encodes CSAGHGSTDTQYF.